This TCR beta chain was profiled in a study of long-term antiretroviral therapy in people with HIV. Study context: It was about a decade before the 2015 immediate-ART recommendation that the earliest samples were taken. Study-wide points: HIV repertoires covered narrower CDR3 length ranges than controls did. Transplant donor controls retained higher diversity, though diversity increased after ART. Before ART, certain clones expanded, and these dominated the repertoire at all time points.

The length of the CDR3 is 14 residues. V dropped 6 bases and J dropped 7 bases, with 18 bases sitting between them. The germline gives CDR1 WSHSY, CDR2 SAAADI. Comments on this clone: The antigen is undetermined.

Samples were assayed with immunoSEQ v3.0 at survey level. Assay: immunoSEQ multiplex PCR; the TCRdb copy retains only in-frame clones and omits some. Here the sample spans about 20,000 clones, around 84% being singletons. This receptor was identified in a woman between 45 and 65 years old with HIV. Here the sequenced sample was unsorted PBMCs, taken 1.9 years after starting antiretroviral therapy. The V call is TRBV10-2, the J call TRBJ2-5, with D perhaps matching TRBD1 (8 bases). This CDR3 reads CASRGTGREGTQYF. For the CDR3, the DNA is TGCGCCAGCAGGGGGACAGGAAGGGAGGGGACCCAGTACTTC.